This entry describes one TCR beta chain. Its antigen remains unidentified. No much larger clone is present one base from it, and per-base qualities are unavailable. The CDR3 regions of human TCRbeta chains were subjected to immunosequencing. Processing in the source paper ran as follows. Repertoire TCRs were checked for matches against a reference library of SARS-CoV-2-specific TCRs that had been generated using the MIRA antigen-specificity platform. Breadth meant the fraction of unique TCRs that were SARS-CoV-2-associated, whereas depth meant the fraction of total T cells that were SARS-CoV-2-associated. Using the MIRA data, each spike-specific TCR was assigned both to the spike region to which the TCR was reactive and to a CD4 or CD8 class. Log10-transformed breadth and depth values were compared by one-way ANOVA with Sidak's multiple comparisons tests. The immuneACCESS repertoire file appears here via TCRdb, limited to in-frame rearrangements. These files lack a portion of the clones; in checked studies, under half of the deficit traces to unresolved V genes, and the cause of the others is not known. The V and J calls and clone size come from that table; D and trimming were worked out from the DNA. The sample includes roughly 140,000 clones, with just over 90% observed a single time. The ten largest make up around 1.9% of the sample.

The data originate from a study of T cell responses to AZD1222 COVID-19 vaccine (dated by TCRdb to about 2021). Background on the whole study: Because spike-specific TCR depth and breadth did not differ between the two schedules, AZD1222 recipients who got a second dose at roughly 4 weeks were pooled with those who got a second dose at roughly 12 weeks. A total of over 230 trial participants underwent TCR sequencing, of whom roughly 210 received two doses of AZD1222 and some 26 received two doses of the MenACWY control vaccine. Trial participants were enrolled by age into 18-55, 56-69 and 70-plus year subgroups, with roughly 160, 29 and 62 TCR-sequenced participants respectively.

The CDR3 numbers 13 residues from cysteine through phenylalanine. The entry retains the CDR3 DNA only, 39 bases that are in frame from base 1. V sheds 1 base and J sheds 2 bases, leaving 4 bases between their ends. For CDR1 and CDR2, the germline V gene (reference sequence) lists MNHEY and SMNVEV. In the paper's terms, the time point label means: baseline before first vaccination. The vaccinee samples were drawn from two UK trials, COV001 and COV002, one of which was a single-blind randomized controlled phase 2/3 trial testing AZD1222 (ChAdOx1 nCoV-19) in healthy adults. For TCRbeta chain sequencing, PBMC samples were collected from trial participants at day 0 and at day 28 after the second dose. The study at large found these results: After two AZD1222 doses, both the breadth and the depth of spike-specific TCRs were significantly higher than at day 0 and than in MenACWY recipients. Nearly half of unique spike-specific TCRs reportedly recognized epitopes outside regions mutated in the B.1.351 and B.1.1.7 variants. Participants were mostly white British and included more females than males, and it was suggested by the authors that clonal diversity may have been underestimated. Conclusions about previously exposed vaccinees were limited because only six AZD1222 recipients were SARS-CoV-2 seropositive at baseline. CD4 TCRs associated with the vaccine covered the entire spike protein, and the dominant responses were in regions 160-218 and 743-854. In the small 56-69-year group, the increase in depth fell short of significance, most likely because of low power. Because no day 14 peak-response samples were available, repertoires were characterized only after the peak T cell response.

The source material was peripheral blood, sampled on day 0 of AZD1222 vaccination. The sequence came from an adult in good health. The chain is encoded by TRBV27 joined to TRBJ2-3; the D gene lacks a confident call. Read as DNA, the sequence is TGTGCCAGCAGTTTATTTCCCACAGATACGCAGTATTTT. It encodes CASSLFPTDTQYF.